This T cell receptor beta chain is from a study of PD-L1 blockade in urothelial cancer. Study-level background: The median T cell count in blood samples was 141,255.

Clones were read by immunoSEQ multiplex PCR, and TCRdb kept only the in-frame ones, dropping some. The sample consists of some 100,000 clones, around 90% of them appearing once. The cohort comprised individuals with locally advanced or metastatic urothelial carcinoma. The germline V gene has CDR1 MNHNY and CDR2 SVGAGI (reference sequence). The V gene lost 2 bases and the J gene lost 9 bases, with 8 bases spanning the gap. This CDR3 is 12 amino acids long. The source material was PBMCs, sampled around atezolizumab (anti-PD-L1) treatment. This receptor was obtained from a woman of 80 years or more with urothelial cancer. This chain uses TRBV6-6 with TRBJ2-1; D remains unclear. The CDR3 here is CASSYSWAEQFF. CDR3 DNA sequence: TGTGCCAGCAGTTACAGTTGGGCTGAGCAGTTCTTC.